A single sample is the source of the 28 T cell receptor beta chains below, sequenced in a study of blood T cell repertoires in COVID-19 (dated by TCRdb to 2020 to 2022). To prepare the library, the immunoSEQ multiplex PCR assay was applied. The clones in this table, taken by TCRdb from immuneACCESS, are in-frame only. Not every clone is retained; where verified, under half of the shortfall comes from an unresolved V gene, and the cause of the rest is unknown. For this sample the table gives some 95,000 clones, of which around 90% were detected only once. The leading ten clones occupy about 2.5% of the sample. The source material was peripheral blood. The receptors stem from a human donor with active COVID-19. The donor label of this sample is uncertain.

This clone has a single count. DNA for the CDR3: TGCAGCCCGAAGTTAGCGGGCACAGATACGCAGTATTTT. Its translation: CSPKLAGTDTQYF. This sequence joins TRBV29-1 and TRBJ2-3; the D gene is possibly TRBD2 (6 bases). The germline gives CDR1 SQVTM, CDR2 ANQGSEA. Trimming cost V 8 bases and J 1 base, with 13 bases left between them. The CDR3 is made up of 13 amino acids.

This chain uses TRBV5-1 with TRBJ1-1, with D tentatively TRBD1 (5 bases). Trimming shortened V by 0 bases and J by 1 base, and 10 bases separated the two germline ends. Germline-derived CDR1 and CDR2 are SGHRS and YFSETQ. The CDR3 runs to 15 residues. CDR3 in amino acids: CASSLVAGQNTEAFF. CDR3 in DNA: TGCGCCAGCAGCTTGGTGGCAGGGCAGAACACTGAAGCTTTCTTT.

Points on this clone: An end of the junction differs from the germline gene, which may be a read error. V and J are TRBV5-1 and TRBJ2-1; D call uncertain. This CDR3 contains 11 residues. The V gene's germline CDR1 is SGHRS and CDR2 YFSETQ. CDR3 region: CASSSYNEQFF. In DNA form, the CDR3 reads TGCGCCAGCAGCTCCTATAATGAGCAGTTCTTC. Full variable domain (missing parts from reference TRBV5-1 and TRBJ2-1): KAGVTQTPRYLIKTRGQQVTLSCSPISGHRSVSWYQQTPGQGLQFLFEYFSETQRNKGNFPGRFSGRQFSNSRSEMNVSTLELGDSALYLCASSSYNEQFFGPGTRLTVL.

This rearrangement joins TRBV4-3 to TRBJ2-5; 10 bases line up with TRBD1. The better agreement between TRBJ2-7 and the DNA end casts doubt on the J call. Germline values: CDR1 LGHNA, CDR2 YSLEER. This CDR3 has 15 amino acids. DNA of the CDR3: TGCGCCAGCAGCGCCGGGACAGGGGTATCCTACGAGCAGTACTTC. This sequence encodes CASSAGTGVSYEQYF.

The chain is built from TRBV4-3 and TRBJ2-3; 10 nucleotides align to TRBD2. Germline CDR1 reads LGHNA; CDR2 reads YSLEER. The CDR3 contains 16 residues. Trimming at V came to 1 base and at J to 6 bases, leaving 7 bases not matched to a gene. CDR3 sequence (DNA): TGCGCCAGCAGCCAAGGAGTAGCGGGGGGAGCTGATACGCAGTATTTT. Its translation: CASSQGVAGGADTQYF.

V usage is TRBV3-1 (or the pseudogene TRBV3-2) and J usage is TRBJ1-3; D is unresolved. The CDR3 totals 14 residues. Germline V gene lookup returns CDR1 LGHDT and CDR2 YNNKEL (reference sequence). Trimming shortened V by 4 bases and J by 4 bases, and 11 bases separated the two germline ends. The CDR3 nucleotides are TGTGCCAGCAGCCTGGGAGGTTTAGGAAACACCATATATTTT. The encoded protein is CASSLGGLGNTIYF.

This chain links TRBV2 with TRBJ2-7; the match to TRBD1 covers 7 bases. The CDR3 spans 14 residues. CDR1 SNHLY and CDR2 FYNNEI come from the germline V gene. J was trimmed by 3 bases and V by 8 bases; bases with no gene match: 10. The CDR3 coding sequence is TGTGCCAGCGGCCGGGACAGAGGAGACTACGAGCAGTACTTC. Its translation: CASGRDRGDYEQYF.

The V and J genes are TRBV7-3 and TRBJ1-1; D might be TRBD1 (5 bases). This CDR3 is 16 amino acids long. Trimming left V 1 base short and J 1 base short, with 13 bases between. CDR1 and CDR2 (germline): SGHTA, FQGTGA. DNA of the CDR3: TGTGCCAGCAGCTTAAACTCCCCCAGGGCGAACACTGAAGCTTTCTTT. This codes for CASSLNSPRANTEAFF.

CDR3 in DNA: TGTGCCAGTAGTCCTCAGCGGGGAAACACAGATACGCAGTATTTT. Encoded protein: CASSPQRGNTDTQYF. This chain connects TRBV19 to TRBJ2-3, with 7 positions matching TRBD2. This CDR3 is built from 15 residues. The V segment lost 5 bases and the J segment 2 bases; nucleotides outside the gene matches: 7. Germline assignment: CDR1 LNHDA and CDR2 SQIVND (reference sequence).

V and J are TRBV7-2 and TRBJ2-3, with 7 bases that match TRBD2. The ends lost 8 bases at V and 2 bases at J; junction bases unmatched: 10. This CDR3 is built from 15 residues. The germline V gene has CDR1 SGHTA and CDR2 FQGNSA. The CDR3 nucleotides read TGTGCCAGCGCCGGAGCGGGGCTGAACACAGATACGCAGTATTTT. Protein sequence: CASAGAGLNTDTQYF.

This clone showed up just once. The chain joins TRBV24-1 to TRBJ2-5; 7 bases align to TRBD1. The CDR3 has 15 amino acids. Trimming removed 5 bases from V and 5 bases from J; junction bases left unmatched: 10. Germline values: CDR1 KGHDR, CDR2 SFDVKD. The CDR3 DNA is TGTGCCACCAGTGGGTCAGGGGGTTCGGGGGAGACCCAGTACTTC. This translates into CATSGSGGSGETQYF.

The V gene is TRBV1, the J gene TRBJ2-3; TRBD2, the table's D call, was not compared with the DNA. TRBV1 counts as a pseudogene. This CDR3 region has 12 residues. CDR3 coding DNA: TGCACCAGCAGCCAGAGGACAGATACGCAGTATTTT. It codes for CTSSQRTDTQYF.

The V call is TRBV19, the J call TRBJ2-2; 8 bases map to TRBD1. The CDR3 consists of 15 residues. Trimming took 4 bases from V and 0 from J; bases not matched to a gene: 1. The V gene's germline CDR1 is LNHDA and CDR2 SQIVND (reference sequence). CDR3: CASSRQGPNTGELFF. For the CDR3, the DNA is TGTGCCAGTAGTAGACAGGGGCCGAACACCGGGGAGCTGTTTTTT.

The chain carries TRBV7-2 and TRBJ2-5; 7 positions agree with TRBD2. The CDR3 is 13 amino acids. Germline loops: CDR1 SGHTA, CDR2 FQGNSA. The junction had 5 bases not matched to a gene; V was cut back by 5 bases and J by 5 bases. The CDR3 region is CASSRGVRETQYF. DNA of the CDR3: TGTGCCAGCAGCCGGGGGGTGCGGGAGACCCAGTACTTC.

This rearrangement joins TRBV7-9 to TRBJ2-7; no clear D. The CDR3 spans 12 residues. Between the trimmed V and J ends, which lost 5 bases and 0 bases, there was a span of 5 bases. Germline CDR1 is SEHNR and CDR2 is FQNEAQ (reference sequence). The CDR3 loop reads CASSEFSYEQYF. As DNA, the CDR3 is TGTGCCAGCAGCGAGTTCTCCTACGAGCAGTACTTC.

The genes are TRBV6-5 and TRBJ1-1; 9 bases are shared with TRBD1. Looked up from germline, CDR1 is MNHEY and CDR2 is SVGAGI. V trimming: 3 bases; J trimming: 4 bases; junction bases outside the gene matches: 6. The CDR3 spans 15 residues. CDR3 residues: CASSYRQGVATEAFF. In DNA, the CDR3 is TGTGCCAGCAGTTATCGACAGGGGGTTGCCACTGAAGCTTTCTTT.

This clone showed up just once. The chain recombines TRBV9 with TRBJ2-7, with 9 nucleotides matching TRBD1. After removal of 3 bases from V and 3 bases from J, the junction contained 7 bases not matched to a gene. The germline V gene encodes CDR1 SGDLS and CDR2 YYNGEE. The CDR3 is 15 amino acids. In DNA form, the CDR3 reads TGTGCCAGCAGCGCCGCCGGGGACAGGGTCTACGAGCAGTACTTC. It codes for CASSAAGDRVYEQYF.

CDR3 in amino acids: CASNELNEPYGYTF. The CDR3 coding sequence is TGTGCCAGCAACGAACTCAACGAGCCCTATGGCTACACCTTC. The rearrangement joins TRBV6-6 to TRBJ1-2; D gene uncertain. Trimming shortened V by 7 bases and J by 4 bases, and 16 bases separated the two germline ends. CDR3 length equals 14 residues. CDR1 and CDR2 from the germline V gene are MNHNY and SVGAGI (reference sequence).

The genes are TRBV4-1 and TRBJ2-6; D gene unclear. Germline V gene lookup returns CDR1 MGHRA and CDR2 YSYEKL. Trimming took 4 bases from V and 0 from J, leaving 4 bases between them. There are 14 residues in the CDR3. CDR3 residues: CASSRSSGANVLTF. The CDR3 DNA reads TGCGCCAGCAGCCGCAGCTCTGGGGCCAACGTCCTGACTTTC.

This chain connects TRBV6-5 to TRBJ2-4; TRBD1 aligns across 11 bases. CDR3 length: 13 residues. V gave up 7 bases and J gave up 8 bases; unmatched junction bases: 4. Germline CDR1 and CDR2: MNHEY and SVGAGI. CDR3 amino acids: CASTGDRGDIQYF. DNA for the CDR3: TGTGCCAGCACTGGGGACAGGGGGGACATTCAGTACTTC.

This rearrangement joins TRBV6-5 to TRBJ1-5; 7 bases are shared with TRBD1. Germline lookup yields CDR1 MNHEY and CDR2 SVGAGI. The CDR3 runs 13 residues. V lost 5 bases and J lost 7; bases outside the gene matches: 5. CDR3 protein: CASSRQGIQPQHF. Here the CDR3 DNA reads TGTGCCAGCAGTCGACAGGGTATCCAGCCCCAGCATTTT.

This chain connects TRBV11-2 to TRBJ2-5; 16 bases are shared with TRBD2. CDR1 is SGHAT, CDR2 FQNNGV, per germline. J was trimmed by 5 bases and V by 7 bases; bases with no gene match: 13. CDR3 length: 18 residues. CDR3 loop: CASIQGTSGGAFGETQYF. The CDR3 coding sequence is TGTGCCAGCATCCAAGGGACTAGCGGGGGGGCCTTCGGGGAGACCCAGTACTTC.

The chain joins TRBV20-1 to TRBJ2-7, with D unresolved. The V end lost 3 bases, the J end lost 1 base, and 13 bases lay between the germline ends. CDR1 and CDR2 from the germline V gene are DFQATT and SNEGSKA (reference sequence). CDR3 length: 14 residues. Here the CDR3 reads CSASDTDGSYEQYF. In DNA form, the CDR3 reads TGCAGTGCTAGTGACACAGATGGGTCCTACGAGCAGTACTTC.

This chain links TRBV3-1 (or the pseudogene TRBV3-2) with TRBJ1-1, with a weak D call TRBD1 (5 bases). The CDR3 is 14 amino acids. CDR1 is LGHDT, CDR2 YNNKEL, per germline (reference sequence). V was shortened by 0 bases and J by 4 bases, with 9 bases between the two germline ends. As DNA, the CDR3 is TGTGCCAGCAGCCAAGAGGGCGGGACCACTGAAGCTTTCTTT. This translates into CASSQEGGTTEAFF.

This CDR3 reads CASSAPGQGGETQYF. The CDR3 DNA sequence: TGCGCCAGCAGTGCTCCGGGACAGGGAGGCGAGACCCAGTACTTC. This chain joins TRBV5-1 and TRBJ2-5, with 9 bases matching TRBD1. The CDR3 is 15 residues long. The germline V gene has CDR1 SGHRS and CDR2 YFSETQ. With 5 bases clipped from V and 5 bases from J, the junction kept 10 bases outside the gene matches. The full variable domain, completed using reference TRBV5-1 and TRBJ2-5, is KAGVTQTPRYLIKTRGQQVTLSCSPISGHRSVSWYQQTPGQGLQFLFEYFSETQRNKGNFPGRFSGRQFSNSRSEMNVSTLELGDSALYLCASSAPGQGGETQYFGPGTRLLVL.

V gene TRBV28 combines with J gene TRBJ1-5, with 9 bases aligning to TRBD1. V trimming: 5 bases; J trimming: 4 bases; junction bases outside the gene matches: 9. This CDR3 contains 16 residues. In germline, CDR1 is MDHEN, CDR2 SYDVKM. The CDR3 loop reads CASSPAPGTGNQPQHF. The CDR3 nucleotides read TGTGCCAGCAGTCCTGCCCCCGGGACAGGGAATCAGCCCCAGCATTTT.

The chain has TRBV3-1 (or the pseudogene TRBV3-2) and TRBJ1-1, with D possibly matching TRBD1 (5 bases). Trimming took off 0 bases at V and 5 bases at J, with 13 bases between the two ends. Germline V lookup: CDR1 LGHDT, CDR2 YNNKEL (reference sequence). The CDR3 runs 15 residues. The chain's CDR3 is CASSQDSFRVTEAFF. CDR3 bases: TGTGCCAGCAGCCAAGATAGTTTCAGGGTGACTGAAGCTTTCTTT.

CDR3 region: CASTRQGSTDTQYF. In DNA, the CDR3 is TGTGCCAGCACCCGACAGGGAAGCACAGATACGCAGTATTTT. The chain has TRBV28 and TRBJ2-3; 7 bases map to TRBD1. In germline, CDR1 is MDHEN, CDR2 SYDVKM. Trimming took 7 bases from V and 0 from J; bases not matched to a gene: 4. The CDR3 covers 14 residues.